Listed below are T cell receptor beta chains from one sample, sequenced in a study of T cells in Graves' hyperthyroidism and ophthalmopathy. TCRdb re-called the multiplex PCR reads with MiXCR, one entry per CDR3 protein. In the table there are approximately 410,000 distinct CDR3 sequences, roughly an eighth of which are singletons. Sample: blood. All receptors derive from a woman under 30 with Graves' hyperthyroidism. Both conserved end residues are part of each CDR3. A D gene is named only where the DNA matches it firmly. Rows may omit the clone size; those that give it use once, few, many or a size class.

J: TRBJ2-1
D: TRBD2
V: TRBV29-1
size: many
DNA: TGCAGCGTCGCTCCGGGACTAGCGGGGGGGGAGCAGTTCTTC
CDR3: CSVAPGLAGGEQFF

J: TRBJ1-1
D: TRBD1
V: TRBV18
size: -
DNA: TGTGCCAGCTCACTCCTACAGGGGGACACTGAAGCTTTCTTT
CDR3: CASSLLQGDTEAFF

J: TRBJ1-6
D: -
V: TRBV30
size: -
DNA: TGTGCCTGGAGGCGTGTGCGTTCACCCCTCCACTTT
CDR3: CAWRRVRSPLHF

J: TRBJ2-3
D: -
V: TRBV3-1
size: few
DNA: TGTGCCAGCAGCCAAGGTCCGGGAAGGACGGCAGATACGCAGTATTTT
CDR3: CASSQGPGRTADTQYF

J: TRBJ2-1
D: TRBD2
V: TRBV6-1
size: many
DNA: TGTGCCAGCAGCAGAACTAGCGGGAGGGACAATGAGCAGTTCTTC
CDR3: CASSRTSGRDNEQFF

J: TRBJ2-2
D: -
V: TRBV4-2
size: -
DNA: TGTGCCAGCAGCCAAGAATCATGGACTTTGAGCACCGGGGAGCTGTTTTTT
CDR3: CASSQESWTLSTGELFF

J: TRBJ2-5
D: -
V: TRBV7-9
size: many
DNA: TGTGCCAGCAGCTTAAAAGGTGGCACACAAGAGACCCAGTACTTC
CDR3: CASSLKGGTQETQYF

J: TRBJ1-6
D: -
V: TRBV12-3/TRBV12-4
size: many
DNA: TGTGCCAGCAGTTTCGCACAGTATAATTCACCCCTCCACTTT
CDR3: CASSFAQYNSPLHF

J: TRBJ2-1
D: -
V: TRBV28
size: many
DNA: TGTGCCAGCAGTTTACGGGATGAGCAGTTCTTC
CDR3: CASSLRDEQFF

J: TRBJ1-6
D: TRBD1
V: TRBV27
size: -
DNA: TGTGCCAGCAGTCTACGTTGGCCGTCGGGACAGGAAAATTCACCCCTCCACTTT
CDR3: CASSLRWPSGQENSPLHF

J: TRBJ2-1
D: -
V: TRBV19
size: -
DNA: TGTGCCAGTAGTATTCGACAGCACTCCTACAATGAGCAGCTCTTC
CDR3: CASSIRQHSYNEQLF

J: TRBJ2-1
D: TRBD1
V: TRBV28
size: once
DNA: TGTGCCAGTGAGGGGGCCTCCTACAATGAGCAGTTCTTC
CDR3: CASEGASYNEQFF

J: TRBJ2-3
D: -
V: TRBV11-3
size: many
DNA: TGTGCCAGCAGCTTCGGCCCAGATACGCAGTATTTT
CDR3: CASSFGPDTQYF

J: TRBJ1-1
D: -
V: TRBV7-8
size: many
DNA: TGTGCCAGCAGCTTAGATGGGGAGGCCACTGAAGCTTTCTTT
CDR3: CASSLDGEATEAFF

J: TRBJ2-7
D: -
V: TRBV20-1
size: many
DNA: TGCAGTGCTCCTTCCCTGAGCCTCGACTACGAGCAGTACTTC
CDR3: CSAPSLSLDYEQYF

J: TRBJ1-1
D: -
V: TRBV20-1
size: many
DNA: TGCAGTGCTAGGGGTCCGTCGAACACTGAAGCTTTCTTT
CDR3: CSARGPSNTEAFF

J: TRBJ2-3
D: -
V: TRBV29-1
size: many
DNA: TGCAGCGTTGAAAACCTAGACGGGACGCAGTATTTT
CDR3: CSVENLDGTQYF

J: TRBJ2-7
D: -
V: TRBV9
size: -
DNA: TGTGCCAGCAGCCCCCGAACGTACGAGCAGTACTTC
CDR3: CASSPRTYEQYF

J: TRBJ2-5
D: -
V: TRBV3-1
size: many
DNA: TGTGCCAGCAGCCAAGGCCGGGTACAGGGAGTAATGAAGACCCAGTACTTC
CDR3: CASSQGRVQGVMKTQYF

J: TRBJ1-6
D: -
V: TRBV10-3
size: -
DNA: TGTGCCATCAGTGAGCCCGACGCGTCACCCCTCCACTTT
CDR3: CAISEPDASPLHF

J: TRBJ1-4
D: TRBD1
V: TRBV28
size: many
DNA: TGTGCCAGCAGTTTAGGGACAGGGAGTAATGAAAAACTGTTTTTT
CDR3: CASSLGTGSNEKLFF